This T cell receptor beta chain was captured by sequencing in a study of blood T cell repertoires in COVID-19. Background on the study: Acute-phase and convalescent COVID-19 samples originated in the United States, Italy and Spain. The cDNA or gDNA used as material had been derived from T cells, B-cell-depleted T cells, or PBMCs.

Germline-derived CDR1 and CDR2 are LGHNA and YNFKEQ. The CDR3 consists of 16 residues. V trimming: 0 bases; J trimming: 4 bases; junction bases outside the gene matches: 5. Original processing notes: From reference gene primer amplification, estimates of nucleated cell counts were derived. The table came from immunoSEQ multiplex PCR; TCRdb's copy has only in-frame clones and leaves some out. V and J calls and clone size are as listed in that table; D and trimming were resolved from the DNA. Among some 96,000 clones, roughly 80% were seen once, and the ten largest hold under 35%. The rearrangement links TRBV4-2 to TRBJ1-3; 8 nucleotides align to TRBD1. This TCR was recovered from a man in his 70s with active or convalescent COVID-19. The sequencing sample was made of peripheral blood. The CDR3 DNA sequence: TGTGCCAGCAGCCAAGACCAGGGGGCTACCGGAAACACCATATATTTT. Amino acid sequence: CASSQDQGATGNTIYF.